This T cell receptor beta chain derives from a study of blood T cell repertoires in COVID-19. Participants' reported clinical history set cohort assignment. Exposed enrollees encountered a COVID-19 case at some point within 2 weeks before study entry. Per germline, CDR1 MRHNA and CDR2 SNTAGT. This CDR3 has 13 residues. The V end lost 9 bases, the J end lost 1 base, and 12 bases lay between the germline ends. Only in-frame clones appear in the TCRdb table, and some are missing; sequencing was by immunoSEQ multiplex PCR. The table has approximately 310,000 clones, roughly 85% seen once. This chain uses TRBV6-4 with TRBJ1-1; D is perhaps TRBD1 (5 bases). Source material: PBMCs or T cells enriched from blood (not recorded which). The clonotype comes from a woman aged 30 to 39 who had been exposed to COVID-19. CDR3 bases: TGTGCCAGAGCGACAGTAGCGAACACTGAAGCTTTCTTT. Residues: CARATVANTEAFF.